What follows is one TCR beta chain and its context. The source of the sample is a study of cytotoxic CD8 clonotypes in ibrutinib-treated CLL. With cryopreserved PBMCs as the source, 1.5 to 2.5 micrograms of genomic DNA went to TCR beta libraries. TCRdb's table, derived via immunoSEQ multiplex PCR, lists solely in-frame clones and lacks some. The table records around 70,000 clones, about 84% of them present only once. The CDR3 contains 15 residues. Germline CDR1 LGHNA, CDR2 YNFKEQ. Trimming shortened V by 5 bases and J by 7 bases, and 20 bases separated the two germline ends. The sequence was obtained from a human donor with chronic lymphocytic leukemia. Material: PBMCs, obtained at disease progression, from a patient treated with ibrutinib. This rearrangement joins TRBV4-2 to TRBJ1-1; possibly TRBD1 for D (6 bases). The CDR3 loop reads CASSLRGGRMIEAFF. The CDR3 DNA sequence: TGTGCCAGCAGCTTACGTGGGGGGCGAATGATTGAAGCTTTCTTT.